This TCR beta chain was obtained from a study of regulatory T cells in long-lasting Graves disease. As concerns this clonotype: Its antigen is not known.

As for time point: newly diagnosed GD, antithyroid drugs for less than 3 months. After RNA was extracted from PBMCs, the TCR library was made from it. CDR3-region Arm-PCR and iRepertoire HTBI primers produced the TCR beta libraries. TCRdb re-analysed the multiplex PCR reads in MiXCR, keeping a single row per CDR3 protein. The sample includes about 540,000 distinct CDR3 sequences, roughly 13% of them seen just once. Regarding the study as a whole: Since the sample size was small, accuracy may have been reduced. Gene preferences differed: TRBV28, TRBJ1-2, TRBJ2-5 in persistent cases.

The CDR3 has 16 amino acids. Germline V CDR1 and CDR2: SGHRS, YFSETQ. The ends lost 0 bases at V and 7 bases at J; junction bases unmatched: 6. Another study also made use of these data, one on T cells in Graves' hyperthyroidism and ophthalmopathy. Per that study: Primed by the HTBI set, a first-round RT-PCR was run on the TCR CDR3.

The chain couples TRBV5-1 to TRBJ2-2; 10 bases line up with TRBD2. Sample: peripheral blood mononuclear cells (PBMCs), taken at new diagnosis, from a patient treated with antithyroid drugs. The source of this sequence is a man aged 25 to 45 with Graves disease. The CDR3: CASSLAYSGRSGELFF. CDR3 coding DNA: TGCGCCAGCAGCTTGGCCTATAGCGGGAGGAGCGGGGAGCTGTTTTTT.